The 27 T cell receptor beta chains in this list originate from one sample, sequenced in a study of OX40 agonist ivuxolimab in advanced cancers. Method: immunoSEQ multiplex PCR; TCRdb's copy keeps in-frame clones and lacks some. The table has roughly 130,000 clones, just over 90% seen once. The sequences come from CD4+ or CD8+ T cells sorted from blood, collected in a trial of the OX40 agonist ivuxolimab. The receptors originated from an adult with an advanced solid tumor such as melanoma, head and neck, liver or kidney cancer.

The chain links TRBV2 to TRBJ2-1; tentative D call: TRBD2 (6 bases). Trimming shortened V by 2 bases and J by 7 bases, and 18 bases separated the two germline ends. Germline assignment: CDR1 SNHLY and CDR2 FYNNEI. This CDR3 is built from 16 residues. The CDR3 loop reads CASSEILIGLTNEQFF. The CDR3, as DNA: TGTGCCAGCAGTGAAATACTAATAGGACTAACAAATGAGCAGTTCTTC.

CDR3 nucleotide sequence: TGTGCCGTAACAGGGGGCTCCCATGGCTACACCTTC. Protein product: CAVTGGSHGYTF. The chain couples TRBV6-6 to TRBJ1-2; TRBD1 agrees at 9 bases. Trimming at V came to 11 bases and at J to 6 bases, leaving 7 bases not matched to a gene. Germline-derived CDR1 and CDR2 are MNHNY and SVGAGI (reference sequence). This CDR3 contains 12 residues.

The chain couples TRBV4-1 to TRBJ1-1; D unclear. In germline, CDR1 is MGHRA, CDR2 YSYEKL. V lost 0 bases to trimming and J lost 6 bases, with 11 bases between them. The CDR3 is 14 residues long. The CDR3 DNA follows: TGCGCCAGCAGCCAAGATTTGGCCCTCCCTGAAGCTTTCTTT. Translated, it gives CASSQDLALPEAFF.

DNA for the CDR3: TGTGCCAGCAGCGTAGCTATGGGGGATCCCCCCTACGAGCAGTACTTC. It is translated as CASSVAMGDPPYEQYF. The chain joins TRBV9 to TRBJ2-7; D is tentatively TRBD1 or TRBD2 (5 bases each). CDR1 SGDLS and CDR2 YYNGEE come from the germline V gene. The V end lost 0 bases, the J end lost 2 bases, and 15 bases lay between the germline ends. This CDR3 region has 16 residues.

The V and J genes are TRBV19 and TRBJ2-1; the match to TRBD2 covers 9 bases. The trim removed 4 bases at V and 4 bases at J, leaving 11 bases unmatched. Germline values: CDR1 LNHDA, CDR2 SQIVND (reference sequence). The CDR3 totals 17 residues. The DNA of the CDR3 is TGTGCCAGTAGTACTATATTAAGACTAGCGGATTACAATGAGCAGTTCTTC. This translates into CASSTILRLADYNEQFF.

The rearrangement links TRBV18 to TRBJ1-2, with D maybe TRBD1 (5 bases). The V and J ends lost 3 bases and 0 bases respectively, with 11 bases between them. CDR3 length equals 15 residues. The germline V gene encodes CDR1 KGHSH and CDR2 LQKENI. CDR3 protein: CASSPRQLTNYGYTF. The DNA for the CDR3 is TGTGCCAGCTCACCCAGACAGTTAACTAACTATGGCTACACCTTC.

The CDR3 sequence is CASSLDWTGGNQPQHF. Here the CDR3 DNA reads TGTGCCAGCAGCTTAGACTGGACGGGGGGGAATCAGCCCCAGCATTTT. The V and J genes are TRBV7-9 and TRBJ1-5, with TRBD1 as a possible D gene (5 bases). The germline V gene encodes CDR1 SEHNR and CDR2 FQNEAQ (reference sequence). V dropped 1 base and J dropped 4 bases, with 14 bases sitting between them. CDR3 length equals 16 residues.

This chain links TRBV9 with TRBJ2-5; D may match TRBD1 or TRBD2 (5 bases each). V lost 0 bases, J lost 0 bases, and 9 bases lay in between. This CDR3 contains 15 residues. Looked up from germline, CDR1 is SGDLS and CDR2 is YYNGEE. The CDR3 DNA is TGTGCCAGCAGCGTAGTAGAGGGGAACCAAGAGACCCAGTACTTC. This gives the protein CASSVVEGNQETQYF.

This chain joins TRBV4-1 and TRBJ1-3, with D unresolved. In germline, CDR1 is MGHRA, CDR2 YSYEKL. Trimming took off 0 bases at V and 0 bases at J, with 6 bases between the two ends. The CDR3 length is 15 residues. The CDR3 DNA follows: TGCGCCAGCAGCCAAGAATTGGCCTCTGGAAACACCATATATTTT. It encodes CASSQELASGNTIYF.

Comments on this clone: At one end, the junction sequence differs from germline, possibly due to a read error. J is TRBJ2-1 and V is TRBV5-1; 7 bases agree with TRBD2. The CDR3 runs 16 residues. Germline V gives CDR1 SGHRS, CDR2 YFSETQ. CDR3 DNA sequence: TGCGCCAGCAACTTGGGAACGGGACTAAACTACAATGAGCAGTTCTTC. Its protein is CASNLGTGLNYNEQFF.

This clone was observed a single time. The rearrangement uses TRBV6-5 and TRBJ2-2; tentative D call: TRBD2 (6 bases). The CDR3 has 15 residues. Trimming left V 2 bases short and J 4 bases short, with 11 bases between. Germline assignment: CDR1 MNHEY and CDR2 SVGAGI. The CDR3 nucleotides read TGTGCCAGCAGTTACATACGGGGAGGCACCGGGGAGCTGTTTTTT. Amino acid sequence: CASSYIRGGTGELFF.

This clone was seen a handful of times. The J gene is TRBJ2-1, the V gene TRBV7-8; weak D call: TRBD1 (5 bases). Germline V gives CDR1 SGHVS, CDR2 FQNEAQ. The CDR3 spans 14 residues. V was cut by 4 bases and J by 8 bases, with 15 bases left in between. The CDR3 region is CASSSLVSRDEQFF. The CDR3 region has the DNA TGTGCCAGCAGCTCCCTAGTTTCCAGGGATGAGCAGTTCTTC.

This chain joins TRBV15 and TRBJ2-5; tentatively, D is TRBD1 (5 bases). CDR1 LNHNV and CDR2 YYDKDF come from the germline V gene (reference sequence). This CDR3 has 13 amino acids. V shed 0 bases and J shed 7 bases, with 9 bases lying between them. CDR3 in amino acids: CATSRDRQGTQYF. CDR3 DNA: TGTGCCACCAGCAGAGATCGGCAGGGGACCCAGTACTTC.

The chain links TRBV18 to TRBJ1-1, with D perhaps TRBD1 (6 bases). This CDR3 is built from 15 residues. The V and J ends lost 3 bases and 2 bases respectively, with 13 bases between them. CDR1 and CDR2 from the germline V gene are KGHSH and LQKENI. The CDR3 is CASSPLPTGNTEAFF. The CDR3 DNA reads TGTGCCAGCTCACCTCTACCGACAGGTAACACTGAAGCTTTCTTT.

This chain joins TRBV28 and TRBJ2-3; possible D gene TRBD2, 6 bases. V gave up 7 bases and J gave up 6 bases, with 23 bases separating them. The CDR3 spans 16 residues. Germline CDR1 is MDHEN and CDR2 is SYDVKM. DNA of the CDR3: TGTGCCAGCACCGATGCGGGAAGGGCTCTGGTGGATACGCAGTATTTT. It encodes CASTDAGRALVDTQYF.

V usage is TRBV2 and J usage is TRBJ1-4; TRBD1 matches at 8 bases. The J segment lost 3 bases and the V segment lost 7 bases, leaving 10 bases of the junction unmatched. Germline V lookup: CDR1 SNHLY, CDR2 FYNNEI. This CDR3 is built from 16 residues. The CDR3 is CASNWAGGRANEKLFF. The CDR3 nucleotides are TGTGCCAGCAATTGGGCAGGGGGCAGAGCTAATGAAAAACTGTTTTTT.

The chain uses TRBV11-1 and TRBJ2-1, with D uncertain. This CDR3 region has 14 residues. Germline V CDR1 and CDR2: SGHAT, FQDESV (reference sequence). Trimming shortened V by 8 bases and J by 0 bases, and 11 bases separated the two germline ends. This chain's CDR3 is CASRPLSSYNEQFF. The CDR3, as DNA: TGTGCCAGCCGGCCCTTAAGCTCCTACAATGAGCAGTTCTTC. Full variable domain (outside the CDR3, taken from reference TRBV11-1 and TRBJ2-1): EAEVAQSPRYKITEKSQAVAFWCDPISGHATLYWYRQILGQGPELLVQFQDESVVDDSQLPKDRFSAERLKGVDSTLKIQPAELGDSAMYLCASRPLSSYNEQFFGPGTRLTVL.

This chain uses TRBV11-3 with TRBJ2-5, with 12 bases lining up with TRBD2. CDR1 SGHNT and CDR2 YENEEA come from the germline V gene. V lost 4 bases, J lost 7 bases, and 1 base stayed unmatched. The CDR3 has 13 residues. The CDR3 DNA reads as TGTGCCAGCAGCTCACTAGCGGGAGGGACCCAGTACTTC. It specifies CASSSLAGGTQYF.

The V and J genes are TRBV4-1 and TRBJ1-6; 7 positions agree with TRBD1. CDR3 length: 14 amino acids. V gave up 2 bases and J gave up 7 bases; unmatched junction bases: 2. Germline V gives CDR1 MGHRA, CDR2 YSYEKL. CDR3 in amino acids: CASSQRQGNSPLHF. DNA of the CDR3: TGCGCCAGCAGCCAACGACAGGGAAATTCACCCCTCCACTTT.

This clone was counted between two and nine times. This chain joins TRBV7-3 and TRBJ2-3; 14 positions match TRBD2. The CDR3 covers 17 residues. V was pared by 4 bases and J by 4 bases, with 7 bases of the junction left unmatched. The germline V gene has CDR1 SGHTA and CDR2 FQGTGA. DNA for the CDR3: TGTGCCAGCAGCTCGGGACTAGCGGGAGTACGGGCAGATACGCAGTATTTT. Translation: CASSSGLAGVRADTQYF.

This clone was counted once. This chain uses TRBV1 with TRBJ2-7. TRBV1 is marked as a pseudogene. CDR3 length: 14 amino acids. The CDR3 DNA is TGCACCAGCATAGGGGGGAGAGGGGCCTACGAGCAGTACTTC. It encodes CTSIGGRGAYEQYF.

The chain has TRBV28 and TRBJ2-5; D perhaps matches TRBD2 (8 bases). This CDR3 comprises 13 residues. The germline CDR1 and CDR2 sequences are MDHEN and SYDVKM. With 6 bases removed from V and 7 bases from J, the gap between germline ends came to 15 bases. CDR3 in DNA: TGTGCCAGCAGACGACAGGGACTAGGGACCCAGTACTTC. Protein product: CASRRQGLGTQYF. Full variable domain (remainder filled in from reference TRBV28 and TRBJ2-5): DVKVTQSSRYLVKRTGEKVFLECVQDMDHENMFWYRQDPGLGLRLIYFSYDVKMKEKGDIPEGYSVSREKKERFSLILESASTNQTSMYLCASRRQGLGTQYFGPGTRLLVL.

The rearrangement joins TRBV28 to TRBJ2-1; D gene uncertain. Looked up from germline, CDR1 is MDHEN and CDR2 is SYDVKM. Trimming cost V 3 bases and J 5 bases, with 14 bases left between them. This CDR3 has 15 residues. The CDR3 DNA reads TGTGCCAGCAGTTTGACCTCCTTGGGGAACAATGAGCAGTTCTTC. As protein: CASSLTSLGNNEQFF.

The chain uses TRBV28 and TRBJ2-7; D not resolved. Trimming took off 4 bases at V and 2 bases at J, with 6 bases between the two ends. This CDR3 is built from 12 residues. Germline-derived CDR1 and CDR2 are MDHEN and SYDVKM. DNA for the CDR3: TGTGCCAGCAGTTCCACTACCTACGAGCAGTACTTC. Translation: CASSSTTYEQYF.

The CDR3, as DNA: TGTGCCAGCTCAGTAGGACAGAAAGATGGCTACACCTTC. Its translation: CASSVGQKDGYTF. The chain has TRBV18 and TRBJ1-2; perhaps TRBD1 as D (6 bases). The CDR3 covers 13 residues. Trimming took off 5 bases at V and 6 bases at J, with 13 bases between the two ends. Per the germline V gene, CDR1 is KGHSH and CDR2 is LQKENI.

The chain links TRBV2 to TRBJ2-7; 11 nucleotides agree with TRBD2. Per germline, CDR1 SNHLY and CDR2 FYNNEI. The trim removed 9 bases at V and 6 bases at J, leaving 10 bases unmatched. This CDR3 has 14 amino acids. The CDR3 sequence is CARKTSGSVGEQYF. The CDR3 nucleotides are TGTGCCAGAAAAACTAGCGGGAGTGTTGGCGAGCAGTACTTC.

V gene TRBV30 combines with J gene TRBJ1-1, with 8 bases fitting TRBD1. CDR3 length: 18 amino acids. Trimming removed 4 bases from V and 1 base from J; junction bases left unmatched: 17. Germline V gene data show CDR1 as GTSNPN and CDR2 as SVGIG (reference sequence). The CDR3, as DNA: TGTGCCTGGAAGTTGGGACAGGCTCCCCGTGGTACGAACACTGAAGCTTTCTTT. It encodes CAWKLGQAPRGTNTEAFF.